One and the same sample provided the 9 T cell receptor beta chains below, sequenced in a study of T cell repertoires in cytomegalovirus infection. In TCRdb, the reads were re-called with MiXCR into one record per CDR3 protein. Counted here are 300,000 or so distinct CDR3 sequences, around 10% occurring once; the ten biggest clones make up around 2.4%. What was sequenced was PBMCs. These receptors all come from a human donor in good health (CMV status not recorded). Some clones in this sample may be carry-over from other donors' samples.

This clonotype was seen a few times. The chain couples TRBV20-1 to TRBJ2-2; perhaps TRBD1 as D (5 bases). V dropped 0 bases and J dropped 1 base, with 12 bases sitting between them. Germline V gene data show CDR1 as DFQATT and CDR2 as SNEGSKA (reference sequence). The CDR3 is 16 residues long. CDR3 DNA: TGCAGTGCTAGAGATCGGAGACAGATGAACACCGGGGAGCTGTTTTTT. Translation: CSARDRRQMNTGELFF.

This chain links TRBV28 with TRBJ2-5; no clear D gene. Germline CDR1 MDHEN, CDR2 SYDVKM. The germline V and J ends were trimmed by 5 bases and 1 base, with 17 bases remaining between them. The CDR3 contains 16 residues. The CDR3: CASSPLGSDLQETQYF. CDR3 DNA: TGTGCCAGCAGTCCCCTCGGGTCGGACCTCCAAGAGACCCAGTACTTC.

The table lists this clonotype with a few counts. This chain links TRBV6-6 with TRBJ2-5, with TRBD1 matching 9 bases. There are 13 residues in the CDR3. Germline trimming cut 5 bases from V and 7 bases from J; bases unmatched to any gene: 5. CDR1 and CDR2 from the germline V gene are MNHNY and SVGAGI (reference sequence). For the CDR3, the DNA is TGTGCCAGCAGTCAACAGGGGGCAGGGACCCAGTACTTC. Translated: CASSQQGAGTQYF.

Ten or more counts support this clonotype. The V and J genes are TRBV29-1 and TRBJ1-2, with 7 bases identical to TRBD1. The trim removed 6 bases at V and 0 bases at J, leaving 7 bases unmatched. Germline V gives CDR1 SQVTM, CDR2 ANQGSEA. The CDR3 loop spans 14 amino acids. The CDR3 bases are TGCAGCGTCGTCGACAGGGAGGCTAACTATGGCTACACCTTC. This encodes CSVVDREANYGYTF.

This clonotype occurred many times. This sequence joins TRBV5-5 and TRBJ2-7, with D uncertain. Germline loops: CDR1 SGHKS, CDR2 YYEKEE (reference sequence). The CDR3 totals 12 residues. Trimming removed 2 bases from V and 5 bases from J, with 8 bases in between. In DNA, the CDR3 is TGTGCCAGCAGCTTCGTCCAGAACGAGCAGTACTTC. It yields the protein CASSFVQNEQYF.

This clonotype was counted only a few times. J is TRBJ2-2 and V is TRBV2; 7 bases line up with TRBD2. V lost 4 bases to trimming and J lost 0 bases; unmatched junction nucleotides: 5. Germline V CDR1 and CDR2: SNHLY, FYNNEI. The length of the CDR3 is 16 residues. CDR3 amino acids: CASSGSGLTNTGELFF. The CDR3 coding sequence is TGTGCCAGCAGTGGGTCGGGACTAACGAACACCGGGGAGCTGTTTTTT.

V is TRBV14 and J is TRBJ1-2; D is uncertain. The CDR3 is 15 residues long. The germline V and J ends were trimmed by 1 base and 4 bases, with 13 bases remaining between them. Germline assignment: CDR1 SGHDN and CDR2 FVKESK. CDR3 nucleotide sequence: TGTGCCAGCAGCCAAGGGACCAGTGAAGTCTATGGCTACACCTTC. Protein product: CASSQGTSEVYGYTF.

The chain is built from TRBV20-1 and TRBJ1-3; perhaps TRBD1 as D (5 bases). The CDR3 is 14 residues long. The germline V and J ends were trimmed by 6 bases and 4 bases, with 16 bases remaining between them. The germline V gene encodes CDR1 DFQATT and CDR2 SNEGSKA (reference sequence). This chain's CDR3 is CSAPDIIRGNTIYF. The DNA for the CDR3 is TGCAGTGCACCGGACATAATCAGGGGAAACACCATATATTTT.

There are many counts of this clonotype. The CDR3 nucleotides read TGTGCCAGCAGCTTAATAGCGGGGGGGCCTCAAGAGACCCAGTACTTC. The encoded protein is CASSLIAGGPQETQYF. The gene calls are TRBV7-6 and TRBJ2-5, with 11 bases matching TRBD2. The CDR3 is 16 residues long. The germline V gene encodes CDR1 SGHVS and CDR2 FNYEAQ. V shed 2 bases and J 2 bases; nucleotides not matched to a gene: 4.